What follows are 9 T cell receptor beta chains derived from one specimen sequenced in a study of cytomegalovirus exposure and HLA in healthy donors. Generated by immunoSEQ multiplex PCR, the TCRdb table keeps only in-frame clones and is missing some. Seen here are 95,000 to 120,000 clones, under 85% observed once, and the top ten hold about 3%. The sample taken for sequencing was PBMCs. Receptor source: a woman aged 18-29 years in good health and CMV-seronegative.

V and J are TRBV5-3 and TRBJ1-5, with D hard to call. TRBV5-3 is an open reading frame, and its role is uncertain. The germline V and J ends were trimmed by 1 base and 7 bases, with 12 bases remaining between them. The CDR3 is made up of 14 amino acids. The CDR3 is CARSLSQQVQPQHF. The DNA for the CDR3 is TGTGCCAGAAGCTTGAGCCAGCAGGTCCAGCCCCAGCATTTT.

The rearrangement uses TRBV10-3 and TRBJ2-3; TRBD1 matches at 9 bases. Germline loops: CDR1 ENHRY, CDR2 SYGVKD. The CDR3 extends over 16 amino acids. Germline trimming cut 3 bases from V and 0 bases from J; bases unmatched to any gene: 4. CDR3 nucleotides: TGTGCCATCAGTGATCCCGACAGGGGGAGCACAGATACGCAGTATTTT. Translating it yields CAISDPDRGSTDTQYF.

The chain has TRBV10-3 and TRBJ2-1, with no clear D. The CDR3 contains 14 residues. V lost 4 bases, J lost 3 bases, and 10 bases lay in between. CDR1 is ENHRY and CDR2 is SYGVKD in the germline V gene. The CDR3 DNA reads TGTGCCATCAGTGGTAGCTTACTCTACAATGAGCAGTTCTTC. Encoded protein: CAISGSLLYNEQFF.

The chain links TRBV7-9 to TRBJ1-2; 11 bases match TRBD1. V trimming: 5 bases; J trimming: 1 base; junction bases outside the gene matches: 6. The length of the CDR3 is 16 residues. The germline CDR1 and CDR2 sequences are SEHNR and FQNEAQ (reference sequence). The CDR3 DNA is TGTGCCAGCAGCCGAATGGGACAGGGGGATAACTATGGCTACACCTTC. Translated: CASSRMGQGDNYGYTF. Complete variable domain (other parts from reference TRBV7-9 and TRBJ1-2): DTGVSQNPRHKITKRGQNVTFRCDPISEHNRLYWYRQTLGQGPEFLTYFQNEAQLEKSRLLSDRFSAERPKGSFSTLEIQRTEQGDSAMYLCASSRMGQGDNYGYTFGSGTRLTVV.

This chain links TRBV18 with TRBJ1-5, with a tentative D call TRBD1 (5 bases). V was shortened by 2 bases and J by 5 bases, with 7 bases between the two germline ends. The germline gives CDR1 KGHSH, CDR2 LQKENI. The CDR3 loop spans 13 amino acids. Here the CDR3 DNA reads TGTGCCAGCTCACCAGGCAGGGATCAGCCCCAGCATTTT. Encoded protein: CASSPGRDQPQHF.

This clone is a singleton in its sample. The gene calls are TRBV11-2 and TRBJ1-3, with 8 bases lining up with TRBD1. This CDR3 spans 19 amino acids. CDR1 and CDR2 (germline): SGHAT, FQNNGV. V was pared by 5 bases and J by 4 bases, with 19 bases of the junction left unmatched. The CDR3 DNA reads as TGTGCCAGCAGCCGTCTCGGACAGGGCAGTGCTTTGTTAGGAAACACCATATATTTT. This gives the protein CASSRLGQGSALLGNTIYF.

This sequence joins TRBV25-1 and TRBJ1-5, with D possibly being TRBD1 (5 bases). V shed 0 bases and J shed 7 bases, with 10 bases lying between them. Germline CDR1 MGHDK, CDR2 SYGVNS. The CDR3 is 14 residues long. The CDR3 reads CASSEYRGDQPQHF. The CDR3 DNA is TGTGCCAGCAGTGAATATAGGGGTGACCAGCCCCAGCATTTT.

The chain is built from TRBV14 and TRBJ2-1, with 9 bases fitting TRBD2. Per the germline V gene, CDR1 is SGHDN and CDR2 is FVKESK. The length of the CDR3 is 18 residues. V trimming: 3 bases; J trimming: 2 bases; junction bases outside the gene matches: 11. The CDR3 region is CASSQGGLRGGAYNEQFF. In DNA, the CDR3 is TGTGCCAGCAGCCAGGGGGGACTCCGCGGGGGGGCCTACAATGAGCAGTTCTTC.

The chain carries TRBV7-9 and TRBJ2-3; no clear D. V was cut by 0 bases and J by 7 bases, with 11 bases left in between. The germline gives CDR1 SEHNR, CDR2 FQNEAQ (reference sequence). This CDR3 comprises 14 residues. Here the CDR3 reads CASSLAPESNTQYF. The CDR3 DNA reads as TGTGCCAGCAGCTTAGCGCCTGAGAGCAATACGCAGTATTTT.